One and the same sample provided the 31 T cell receptor beta chains below, sequenced in a study of blood T cell repertoires in COVID-19. Some clones are missing from TCRdb's copy, which holds only in-frame ones; the method was immunoSEQ multiplex PCR. This sample has some 330,000 clones, with roughly 90% found just once. Sequencing input: PBMCs or T cells enriched from blood (not recorded which). The receptors originated from a woman in her thirties who had recovered from COVID-19.

The chain links TRBV28 to TRBJ1-6; 9 bases fit TRBD1. Per germline, CDR1 MDHEN and CDR2 SYDVKM. The CDR3 loop spans 19 amino acids. Trimming removed 3 bases from V and 0 bases from J; junction bases left unmatched: 9. CDR3 protein: CASSLRTGDLSSYNSPLHF. As DNA, the CDR3 is TGTGCCAGCAGTTTGAGGACAGGGGACCTGAGCTCCTATAATTCACCCCTCCACTTT.

The rearrangement links TRBV27 to TRBJ1-5; D possibly corresponds to TRBD1 (5 bases). CDR1 is MNHEY, CDR2 SMNVEV, per germline (reference sequence). This CDR3 has 15 residues. V was cut by 5 bases and J by 6 bases, with 17 bases left in between. The CDR3 protein is CASSKNTGLGQPQHF. For the CDR3, the DNA is TGTGCCAGCAGTAAAAACACAGGCTTGGGTCAGCCCCAGCATTTT.

The chain carries TRBV28 and TRBJ1-1, with a weak D call TRBD1 (5 bases). This CDR3 has 15 residues. CDR1 is MDHEN, CDR2 SYDVKM, per germline. The V end lost 7 bases, the J end lost 5 bases, and 20 bases lay between the germline ends. CDR3 protein: CASIARQGMGTEAFF. In nucleotides, the CDR3 is TGTGCCAGCATAGCCCGGCAGGGTATGGGGACTGAAGCTTTCTTT.

This clone was picked up one time. The rearrangement uses TRBV4-1 and TRBJ2-7; the D gene is possibly TRBD1 (5 bases). V was shortened by 0 bases and J by 5 bases, with 5 bases between the two germline ends. The CDR3 runs 12 residues. The germline V gene has CDR1 MGHRA and CDR2 YSYEKL. CDR3 residues: CASSQEGDEQYF. Written as DNA, the CDR3 is TGCGCCAGCAGCCAAGAAGGGGACGAGCAGTACTTC.

The genes are TRBV6-2 or TRBV6-3 and TRBJ2-7; 7 bases map to TRBD2. Germline CDR1 reads MNHEY; CDR2 reads SVGEGT. The V gene end was trimmed by 0 bases and the J gene end by 7 bases; junction bases not matched to a gene: 6. The CDR3 totals 14 residues. CDR3 nucleotides: TGTGCCAGCAGTTACTCGGCTAGCGGAGGGGAGCAGTACTTC. Protein: CASSYSASGGEQYF.

This chain joins TRBV28 and TRBJ1-6; perhaps TRBD1 as D (6 bases). CDR3 length equals 16 residues. V was cut by 2 bases and J by 9 bases, with 17 bases left in between. CDR1 and CDR2 from the germline V gene are MDHEN and SYDVKM. The CDR3 DNA is TGTGCCAGCAGTTTAAAACAGGGCCTGGGCTTTTCACCCCTCCACTTT. The encoded protein is CASSLKQGLGFSPLHF.

This clone appeared a single time. V is TRBV7-2 and J is TRBJ1-3; D gene unclear. CDR1 is SGHTA and CDR2 is FQGNSA in the germline V gene. The CDR3 has 18 amino acids. Between the trimmed V and J ends, which lost 1 base and 0 bases, there was a span of 16 bases. The CDR3 bases are TGTGCCAGCAGCTTAGTGAGTGGAGGGCGAATCTCTGGAAACACCATATATTTT. Translating gives CASSLVSGGRISGNTIYF.

This chain uses TRBV9 with TRBJ1-4; tentatively, D is TRBD1 (6 bases). Trimming shortened V by 0 bases and J by 0 bases, and 12 bases separated the two germline ends. In germline, CDR1 is SGDLS, CDR2 YYNGEE. The CDR3 is 17 residues long. The CDR3, as DNA: TGTGCCAGCAGCGTAGGGGTAGGGACAACAACTAATGAAAAACTGTTTTTT. Its translation is CASSVGVGTTTNEKLFF.

J is TRBJ2-5 and V is TRBV3-1 (or the pseudogene TRBV3-2); no reliable D call. The germline V gene encodes CDR1 LGHDT and CDR2 YNNKEL (reference sequence). The CDR3 totals 13 residues. The V gene lost 4 bases and the J gene lost 2 bases, with 8 bases spanning the gap. CDR3 region: CASSPRVQETQYF. In DNA, the CDR3 is TGTGCCAGCAGCCCTCGGGTTCAAGAGACCCAGTACTTC.

The chain uses TRBV24-1 and TRBJ2-1; TRBD2 matches at 9 bases. This CDR3 contains 14 residues. Trimming at V came to 10 bases and at J to 4 bases, leaving 7 bases not matched to a gene. Germline values: CDR1 KGHDR, CDR2 SFDVKD. Here the CDR3 reads CATAAGGPYNEQFF. CDR3 DNA: TGTGCCACTGCGGCGGGGGGGCCTTACAATGAGCAGTTCTTC.

The chain couples TRBV7-9 to TRBJ1-3; TRBD1 is a possible D gene (5 bases). The CDR3 is 15 amino acids. Trimming stripped 5 bases from V and 0 bases from J, with 11 bases between. In germline, CDR1 is SEHNR, CDR2 FQNEAQ (reference sequence). CDR3 bases: TGTGCCAGCAGCCCTAGCGGGGGCTCTGGAAACACCATATATTTT. This gives the protein CASSPSGGSGNTIYF.

V and J are TRBV2 and TRBJ1-5; 7 positions agree with TRBD1. This CDR3 contains 14 residues. CDR1 and CDR2 (germline): SNHLY, FYNNEI. V lost 4 bases, J lost 4 bases, and 4 bases stayed unmatched. CDR3 loop: CASSARDRNQPQHF. The DNA for the CDR3 is TGTGCCAGCAGTGCCCGGGACAGAAATCAGCCCCAGCATTTT.

V and J are TRBV6-2 or TRBV6-3 and TRBJ1-6; 12 nucleotides agree with TRBD1. The CDR3 has 18 amino acids. V shed 2 bases, J shed 9 bases, and the junction held 11 bases outside the gene matches. CDR1 and CDR2 from the germline V gene are MNHEY and SVGEGT. The CDR3 here is CASSYDRSPGQGASPLHF. Written as DNA, the CDR3 is TGTGCCAGCAGTTACGATCGGAGCCCGGGACAGGGGGCTTCACCCCTCCACTTT.

This sequence joins TRBV9 and TRBJ2-3; a weak D match, TRBD2 (6 bases). V was clipped by 4 bases and J by 3 bases, with 15 bases between them. The CDR3 is 15 residues long. Per the germline V gene, CDR1 is SGDLS and CDR2 is YYNGEE. This chain's CDR3 is CASSSLGGRTDTQYF. The CDR3 region has the DNA TGTGCCAGCAGCTCTCTGGGGGGTCGGACAGATACGCAGTATTTT.

The genes are TRBV5-1 and TRBJ2-7, with D possibly being TRBD1 (5 bases). The CDR3 covers 13 residues. Per germline, CDR1 SGHRS and CDR2 YFSETQ. V was pared by 3 bases and J by 4 bases, with 11 bases between. The chain's CDR3 is CASSSPGAYEQYF. CDR3 in DNA: TGCGCCAGCAGCTCCCCTGGGGCTTACGAGCAGTACTTC.

This chain connects TRBV24-1 to TRBJ2-5; TRBD1 matches 9 bases. This CDR3 spans 16 amino acids. Looked up from germline, CDR1 is KGHDR and CDR2 is SFDVKD. The junction had 8 bases not matched to a gene; V was cut back by 5 bases and J by 2 bases. This CDR3 reads CATSAPVTGGQETQYF. In DNA form, the CDR3 reads TGTGCCACCAGTGCCCCCGTGACAGGGGGTCAAGAGACCCAGTACTTC.

The chain combines TRBV12-3 or TRBV12-4 with TRBJ1-1; 9 nucleotides line up with TRBD1. V was pared by 4 bases and J by 6 bases, with 3 bases of the junction left unmatched. The CDR3 consists of 13 residues. The DNA for the CDR3 is TGTGCCAGCAGTTCCCGGGACAGGGCTGAAGCTTTCTTT. Amino acids: CASSSRDRAEAFF.

The J gene is TRBJ1-1, the V gene TRBV18, with TRBD1 as a possible D gene (5 bases). The CDR3 is 14 amino acids. Germline V CDR1 and CDR2: KGHSH, LQKENI. Trimming shortened V by 1 base and J by 5 bases, and 11 bases separated the two germline ends. The CDR3 loop reads CASSPQGFVTEAFF. For the CDR3, the DNA is TGTGCCAGCTCACCACAGGGGTTTGTAACTGAAGCTTTCTTT.

The chain recombines TRBV2 with TRBJ2-2, with D tentatively TRBD2 (5 bases). CDR1 is SNHLY, CDR2 FYNNEI, per germline. V was pared by 3 bases and J by 7 bases, with 12 bases between. The CDR3 runs 14 residues. The CDR3, as DNA: TGTGCCAGCAGTGACTGGTTGGGAGTCGGGGAGCTGTTTTTT. Amino acids: CASSDWLGVGELFF.

The chain employs TRBV28 and TRBJ2-7; D unclear. Germline V CDR1 and CDR2: MDHEN, SYDVKM. The CDR3 is made up of 13 amino acids. The ends were cut back, 3 bases at V and 3 bases at J, with 9 bases in the middle. The CDR3 here is CASSLAPGYEQYF. The CDR3 bases are TGTGCCAGCAGTTTGGCCCCGGGCTACGAGCAGTACTTC.

The sample holds one count of this clone. The chain uses TRBV14 and TRBJ2-1; D may be TRBD1 (5 bases). The CDR3 totals 13 residues. Germline loops: CDR1 SGHDN, CDR2 FVKESK. The V and J ends lost 7 bases and 7 bases respectively, with 14 bases between them. Written as DNA, the CDR3 is TGTGCCAGCATCAGGGTAGGTGGAAATGAGCAGTTCTTC. It encodes CASIRVGGNEQFF. Combining the CDR3 with reference TRBV14 and TRBJ2-1 gives the whole variable domain EAGVTQFPSHSVIEKGQTVTLRCDPISGHDNLYWYRRVMGKEIKFLLHFVKESKQDESGMPNNRFLAERTGGTYSTLKVQPAELEDSGVYFCASIRVGGNEQFFGPGTRLTVL.

About this clone itself: Other DNA sequences in this specimen translate into the identical CDR3. This rearrangement joins TRBV5-1 to TRBJ1-2; 8 bases map to TRBD1. Germline V gene lookup returns CDR1 SGHRS and CDR2 YFSETQ. This CDR3 has 13 amino acids. V was pared by 4 bases and J by 7 bases, with 6 bases of the junction left unmatched. The CDR3 sequence is CASSLGQGGGYTF. The CDR3 region has the DNA TGCGCCAGCAGCCTAGGACAGGGTGGTGGCTACACCTTC.

The genes are TRBV7-3 and TRBJ2-1, with 10 bases fitting TRBD2. V was clipped by 5 bases and J by 4 bases; unmatched bases: 8. The CDR3 spans 16 residues. Germline lookup yields CDR1 SGHTA and CDR2 FQGTGA. The CDR3 sequence: CASSPRALAGYNEQFF. Here the CDR3 DNA reads TGTGCCAGCAGCCCGAGGGCACTAGCGGGATACAATGAGCAGTTCTTC.

The V call is TRBV28, the J call TRBJ1-3, with D hard to call. The CDR3 is 14 amino acids. V was shortened by 7 bases and J by 0 bases, with 10 bases between the two germline ends. Germline loops: CDR1 MDHEN, CDR2 SYDVKM. CDR3 in amino acids: CASTTASSGNTIYF. DNA for the CDR3: TGTGCCAGCACCACTGCGAGCTCTGGAAACACCATATATTTT. Drawing the rest from reference TRBV28 and TRBJ1-3, the complete variable domain is DVKVTQSSRYLVKRTGEKVFLECVQDMDHENMFWYRQDPGLGLRLIYFSYDVKMKEKGDIPEGYSVSREKKERFSLILESASTNQTSMYLCASTTASSGNTIYFGEGSWLTVV.

The chain couples TRBV7-2 to TRBJ2-7; 9 positions match TRBD2. With 8 bases clipped from V and 4 bases from J, the junction kept 12 bases outside the gene matches. The CDR3 covers 15 residues. Per germline, CDR1 SGHTA and CDR2 FQGNSA. The CDR3 reads CASAGGRTSLYEQYF. The CDR3 region has the DNA TGTGCCAGCGCGGGGGGGAGGACTAGCTTATACGAGCAGTACTTC.

This rearrangement joins TRBV7-8 to TRBJ2-2; D is unclear. Germline assignment: CDR1 SGHVS and CDR2 FQNEAQ. The CDR3 is 17 amino acids. Trimming shortened V by 5 bases and J by 2 bases, and 18 bases separated the two germline ends. This CDR3 is CASSQWSLSPNTGELFF. The CDR3 DNA follows: TGTGCCAGCAGCCAATGGAGCCTATCCCCAAACACCGGGGAGCTGTTTTTT. The entire variable domain, with the rest obtained from reference TRBV7-8 and TRBJ2-2, is as follows: GAGVSQSPRYKVAKRGQDVALRCDPISGHVSLFWYQQALGQGPEFLTYFQNEAQLDKSGLPSDRFFAERPEGSVSTLKIQRTQQEDSAVYLCASSQWSLSPNTGELFFGEGSRLTVL.

DNA for the CDR3: TGTGCCATTGGACTAGACATCGCCAATGAGCAGTTCTTC. Its translation is CAIGLDIANEQFF. The V and J genes are TRBV10-3 and TRBJ2-1; 7 nucleotides align to TRBD2. This CDR3 contains 13 residues. Trimming took 9 bases from V and 6 from J; bases not matched to a gene: 8. Germline V gene data show CDR1 as ENHRY and CDR2 as SYGVKD.

The chain is built from TRBV5-4 and TRBJ2-1; the match to TRBD1 covers 7 bases. CDR3 length equals 15 residues. V gave up 0 bases and J gave up 5 bases; unmatched junction bases: 5. Germline V gives CDR1 SGHNT, CDR2 YYREEE (reference sequence). CDR3 coding DNA: TGTGCCAGCAGCTTGGGGACAGGAATACACAATGAGCAGTTCTTC. Residues: CASSLGTGIHNEQFF.

This clone has just one count. This rearrangement joins TRBV5-4 to TRBJ2-2; TRBD2 agrees at 10 bases. Looked up from germline, CDR1 is SGHNT and CDR2 is YYREEE (reference sequence). The V and J ends lost 0 bases and 6 bases, in that order; junction bases with no gene match: 11. There are 18 residues in the CDR3. Written as DNA, the CDR3 is TGTGCCAGCAGCTTGGCTGGTAGGAGCGGGAGGGCCGCCGGGGAGCTGTTTTTT. It is translated as CASSLAGRSGRAAGELFF.

The chain has TRBV5-1 and TRBJ2-7; 10 bases are a match to TRBD1. This CDR3 spans 14 amino acids. Germline V gives CDR1 SGHRS, CDR2 YFSETQ. The trim removed 6 bases at V and 6 bases at J, leaving 9 bases unmatched. The CDR3 reads CASNLGQGLVEQYF. CDR3 in DNA: TGCGCCAGCAATCTGGGACAGGGGCTGGTCGAGCAGTACTTC.

This clone was seen just once. The chain has TRBV28 and TRBJ2-3; 10 bases map to TRBD2. CDR3 length: 15 residues. Germline V CDR1 and CDR2: MDHEN, SYDVKM. V lost 2 bases to trimming and J lost 1 base; unmatched junction nucleotides: 0. DNA of the CDR3: TGTGCCAGCAGTTTAGGACTAGCGGGCACAGATACGCAGTATTTT. It codes for CASSLGLAGTDTQYF.